These T cell receptor beta chains were read from a single sample in a study of cytomegalovirus exposure and HLA in healthy donors. Only in-frame clones appear in the TCRdb table, and some are missing; sequencing was by immunoSEQ multiplex PCR. This sample has 150,000 to 170,000 clones, with 70% to 90% found just once. The specimen sequenced was PBMCs. The source of these receptors is a woman aged 35 to 49 in good health and CMV-seropositive. CDR3s include the opening cysteine and the closing phenylalanine or tryptophan. The order of the fields is D gene, J gene, clone size, V gene, CDR3 protein, CDR3 DNA. A D gene is named only where the DNA matches it firmly. A clone size is listed for some rows: how often the clone was seen (once, few, many), or a class if it is expanded.

TRBD2 | TRBJ2-1 | . | TRBV11-3 | CASSLDSGRDYNEQFF | TGTGCCAGCAGCTTAGATAGCGGGAGGGACTACAATGAGCAGTTCTTC
. | TRBJ1-5 | . | TRBV28 | CASSLTEVISNQPQHF | TGTGCCAGCAGTTTAACCGAGGTTATTAGCAATCAGCCCCAGCATTTT
TRBD2 | TRBJ2-1 | . | TRBV5-1 | CASAPAGAYNEQFF | TGCGCCAGCGCTCCTGCGGGAGCCTACAATGAGCAGTTCTTC
. | TRBJ1-1 | . | TRBV30 | CAWSVAGSTEAFF | TGTGCCTGGAGTGTAGCCGGGAGCACTGAAGCTTTCTTT
. | TRBJ2-7 | . | TRBV27 | CASSRGGSYEQYF | TGTGCCAGCAGTCGAGGGGGCTCCTACGAGCAGTACTTC
. | TRBJ2-7 | . | TRBV7-6 | CASSSLTESYEQYF | TGTGCCAGCAGCAGTCTAACGGAGTCCTACGAGCAGTACTTC
TRBD1 | TRBJ2-5 | once | TRBV18 | CASSPVPDREETQYF | TGTGCCAGCTCACCAGTCCCGGACAGGGAAGAGACCCAGTACTTC
TRBD1 | TRBJ1-1 | . | TRBV5-1 | CASRAGGGTEAFF | TGCGCCAGCAGGGCAGGGGGAGGAACTGAAGCTTTCTTT
TRBD1 | TRBJ1-1 | . | TRBV14 | CASSPLDRATEAFF | TGTGCCAGCAGCCCCTTGGACAGGGCGACTGAAGCTTTCTTT
. | TRBJ2-7 | . | TRBV28 | CASSLGVEQYF | TGTGCCAGCAGTTTGGGAGTCGAGCAGTACTTC
TRBD2 | TRBJ2-3 | . | TRBV27 | CASSRTSGSTDTQYF | TGTGCCAGCAGTAGGACTAGCGGGAGCACAGATACGCAGTATTTT
TRBD1 | TRBJ1-3 | . | TRBV6-5 | CASSYSTGLSGNTIYF | TGTGCCAGCAGTTACTCGACAGGGCTCTCTGGAAACACCATATATTTT
TRBD2 | TRBJ2-7 | . | TRBV7-9 | CASSSPSSSGHAYEQYF | TGTGCCAGCAGCTCCCCCTCAAGTAGCGGGCACGCCTACGAGCAGTACTTC
TRBD2 | TRBJ2-7 | . | TRBV27 | CASSPRPPGTSGKAFSYEQYF | TGTGCCAGCAGCCCGCGCCCCCCTGGGACTAGCGGGAAGGCCTTTTCCTACGAGCAGTACTTC
TRBD2 | TRBJ2-7 | . | TRBV19 | CASSITGGPYEQYF | TGTGCCAGTAGTATAACGGGAGGGCCCTACGAGCAGTACTTC
TRBD1 | TRBJ1-2 | . | TRBV28 | CASSHSGTGVVGYTF | TGTGCCAGCAGTCACTCCGGGACAGGGGTCGTTGGCTACACCTTC
. | TRBJ1-1 | . | TRBV18 | CASSTSRGNTEAFF | TGTGCCAGCTCAACAAGCAGGGGGAACACTGAAGCTTTCTTT